One sample yielded the 13 T cell receptor beta chains listed below, sequenced in a study of regulatory T cells in long-lasting Graves disease. Time point noted: persistent/refractory GD, antithyroid drugs over 5 years with positive TRAb. After RNA was extracted from PBMCs, the TCR library was made from it. Library construction for TCR beta used iRepertoire HTBI primers and Arm-PCR of CDR3 regions. TCRdb itself ran the multiplex PCR reads through MiXCR, one entry per CDR3 protein. The sample holds roughly 300,000 distinct CDR3 sequences, 22% seen once. The specimen comprised peripheral blood mononuclear cells (PBMCs), sampled when the disease was refractory, from a patient treated with antithyroid drugs. Receptors were obtained from a female donor with Graves disease.

This clonotype was detected ten times or more. The J gene is TRBJ1-1, the V gene TRBV28; 7 bases line up with TRBD1. The J segment lost 4 bases and the V segment lost 3 bases, leaving 5 bases of the junction unmatched. The CDR3 is 14 residues long. Per the germline V gene, CDR1 is MDHEN and CDR2 is SYDVKM. CDR3 bases: TGTGCCAGCAGTTTGGGGACAGATGGCACTGAAGCTTTCTTT. It codes for CASSLGTDGTEAFF.

The chain recombines TRBV30 with TRBJ2-5; D unclear. The CDR3 sequence is 13 residues long. Per the germline V gene, CDR1 is GTSNPN and CDR2 is SVGIG (reference sequence). The ends were cut back, 0 bases at V and 2 bases at J, with 7 bases in the middle. CDR3 DNA sequence: TGTGCCTGGAGTGTATCCGGGCAAGAGACCCAGTACTTC. It translates to CAWSVSGQETQYF.

The chain employs TRBV3-1 and TRBJ2-7, with D possibly being TRBD2 (7 bases). Trimming stripped 2 bases from V and 6 bases from J, with 20 bases between. There are 16 residues in the CDR3. CDR1 is LGHDT, CDR2 YNNKEL, per germline (reference sequence). The CDR3 here is CASSQTSGGGGIEQYF. For the CDR3, the DNA is TGTGCCAGCAGCCAAACCTCTGGGGGAGGGGGGATCGAGCAGTACTTC.

This clonotype was observed a few times. CDR3 nucleotide sequence: TGTGCCAGCAGCCCGGAGACAGGGTTGTGGAGCGAGCAGTACTTC. It specifies CASSPETGLWSEQYF. V gene TRBV7-9 combines with J gene TRBJ2-7; 7 positions match TRBD1. Germline V gives CDR1 SEHNR, CDR2 FQNEAQ (reference sequence). Unmatched junction bases numbered 13, after V lost 5 bases and J lost 6 bases. CDR3 length: 15 residues.

A remark on this clonotype: This may arise from a read error, as a much more abundant clone is one base away. V usage is TRBV6-1 and J usage is TRBJ2-2, with D hard to call. CDR1 is MNHNS and CDR2 is SASEGT in the germline V gene. The CDR3 extends over 13 amino acids. The V and J ends lost 6 bases and 0 bases respectively, with 5 bases between them. The CDR3 nucleotides read TGTGCCAGCAGGTACACGAACACCGGGGAGCTGTTTTTT. The encoded protein is CASRYTNTGELFF.

This clonotype was recorded at least ten times. The V gene is TRBV20-1, the J gene TRBJ2-7; perhaps TRBD1 as D (5 bases). CDR1 and CDR2 from the germline V gene are DFQATT and SNEGSKA (reference sequence). V was pared by 4 bases and J by 3 bases, with 13 bases between. The CDR3 is made up of 13 amino acids. The CDR3 DNA reads as TGCAGTGCTAAGACAGATTGGGACTACGAGCAGTACTTC. Its protein product is CSAKTDWDYEQYF.

This clonotype has only a few counts. The chain links TRBV4-1 to TRBJ2-7; D might be TRBD1 (5 bases). The germline gives CDR1 MGHRA, CDR2 YSYEKL. CDR3 length: 15 amino acids. Trimming pared 3 bases from V and 2 bases from J, leaving 14 bases between. The CDR3 nucleotides are TGCGCCAGCAGCCACCTGACAGTAGAACCCTACGAGCAGTACTTC. This gives the protein CASSHLTVEPYEQYF.

The chain uses TRBV18 and TRBJ2-1; D possibly corresponds to TRBD2 (5 bases). CDR1 KGHSH and CDR2 LQKENI come from the germline V gene. CDR3 size: 13 residues. V dropped 6 bases and J dropped 8 bases, with 14 bases sitting between them. The CDR3 sequence: CASSLSAADEQFF. Here the CDR3 DNA reads TGTGCCAGCTCGCTCTCGGCAGCGGATGAGCAGTTCTTC.

About this clonotype: A far larger clone is a single base away, which makes a read error likely. The chain uses TRBV7-9 and TRBJ1-1; 10 nucleotides agree with TRBD1. Germline CDR1 SEHNR, CDR2 FQNEAQ (reference sequence). CDR3 length equals 18 residues. The CDR3 here is CGSSLGQGPSHAPYEAFF. The DNA of the CDR3 is TGTGGCAGCAGTTTGGGACAGGGGCCCTCCCACGCACCCTATGAAGCTTTCTTT. Combining the CDR3 with reference TRBV7-9 and TRBJ1-1 gives the whole variable domain DTGVSQNPRHKITKRGQNVTFRCDPISEHNRLYWYRQTLGQGPEFLTYFQNEAQLEKSRLLSDRFSAERPKGSFSTLEIQRTEQGDSAMYLCGSSLGQGPSHAPYEAFFGQGTRLTVV.

The rearrangement uses TRBV7-8 and TRBJ1-1, with no clear D. V lost 5 bases, J lost 0 bases, and 10 bases lay in between. Germline V gives CDR1 SGHVS, CDR2 FQNEAQ. The CDR3 runs to 14 residues. CDR3 region: CASSPQSMNTEAFF. The DNA of the CDR3 is TGTGCCAGCAGCCCTCAGAGTATGAACACTGAAGCTTTCTTT.

Many counts were recorded for this clonotype. The chain employs TRBV28 and TRBJ1-5, with 8 bases matching TRBD1. CDR3 length: 19 residues. With V trimmed by 5 bases and J by 0 bases, 15 bases remained unmatched. Per the germline V gene, CDR1 is MDHEN and CDR2 is SYDVKM. The CDR3: CASSPNQRTGTYSNQPQHF. DNA for the CDR3: TGTGCCAGCAGTCCCAACCAGCGGACAGGGACATATAGCAATCAGCCCCAGCATTTT.

This clonotype was counted between two and nine times. The chain couples TRBV18 to TRBJ1-4; D not certain. CDR1 and CDR2 (germline): KGHSH, LQKENI. The V end was cut by 4 bases, the J end by 6 bases, with 15 bases between. The CDR3 runs 15 residues. The DNA of the CDR3 is TGTGCCAGCTCACTTCGATCAGCCGGGGATGAAAAACTGTTTTTT. This encodes CASSLRSAGDEKLFF. The variable domain in full, with the rest retrieved from reference TRBV18 and TRBJ1-4, is NAGVMQNPRHLVRRRGQEARLRCSPMKGHSHVYWYRQLPEEGLKFMVYLQKENIIDESGMPKERFSAEFPKEGPSILRIQQVVRGDSAAYFCASSLRSAGDEKLFFGSGTQLSVL.

This clonotype was detected ten times or more. V and J are TRBV13 and TRBJ2-5; D is undetermined. CDR1 is PRHDT and CDR2 is FYEKMQ in the germline V gene (reference sequence). V lost 5 bases and J 0 bases, leaving 4 bases between the germline ends. The CDR3 covers 12 residues. CDR3 residues: CASSADQETQYF. The CDR3 coding sequence is TGTGCCAGCAGCGCGGACCAAGAGACCCAGTACTTC.